The 25 T cell receptor beta chains below all came from one sample that was sequenced in a study of blood T cell repertoires in COVID-19. Clones were sequenced by immunoSEQ multiplex PCR, and TCRdb holds only the in-frame ones, with some missing. The sample has roughly 79,000 clones; 84% are singletons. Sequenced material: peripheral blood. The source is a man aged 50 or older with acute or convalescent COVID-19.

V gene TRBV9 combines with J gene TRBJ1-4; TRBD1 might be the D (6 bases). The CDR3 is made up of 15 amino acids. Germline V gene sequence: CDR1 SGDLS, CDR2 YYNGEE. V gave up 3 bases and J gave up 7 bases, with 16 bases separating them. The CDR3 coding sequence is TGTGCCAGCAGCGACACCCAGGGGCGCGGTGAAAAACTGTTTTTT. It codes for CASSDTQGRGEKLFF.

This rearrangement joins TRBV5-1 to TRBJ2-3, with TRBD2 matching over 11 bases. This CDR3 is built from 16 residues. CDR1 and CDR2 (germline): SGHRS, YFSETQ. V was clipped by 4 bases and J by 0 bases; unmatched bases: 4. This CDR3 reads CASSPRTSGSTDTQYF. CDR3 DNA: TGCGCCAGCAGCCCAAGGACTAGCGGGAGCACAGATACGCAGTATTTT.

This clone was counted between two and nine times. This chain uses TRBV27 with TRBJ2-1; D perhaps matches TRBD2 (5 bases). V lost 6 bases and J 8 bases, leaving 14 bases between the germline ends. This CDR3 comprises 13 residues. From germline, CDR1 is MNHEY and CDR2 SMNVEV (reference sequence). The CDR3 DNA reads as TGTGCCAGCAGCCTGTCGGACTGGCATGAGCAGTTCTTC. As protein: CASSLSDWHEQFF.

In DNA, the CDR3 is TGTGCCAGCATGGGACAGAACAATTCACCCCTCCACTTT. Its protein is CASMGQNNSPLHF. The J gene is TRBJ1-6, the V gene TRBV6-5, with TRBD1 matching over 7 bases. V shed 7 bases and J 7 bases; nucleotides not matched to a gene: 4. CDR3 length equals 13 residues. Germline-derived CDR1 and CDR2 are MNHEY and SVGAGI.

V gene TRBV7-3 combines with J gene TRBJ1-1; 8 bases are a match to TRBD1. Germline CDR1 and CDR2: SGHTA and FQGTGA. The CDR3 consists of 13 residues. V was pared by 5 bases and J by 5 bases, with 4 bases of the junction left unmatched. The CDR3 is CASSPTGGTEAFF. The CDR3 DNA reads TGTGCCAGCAGCCCCACAGGGGGGACTGAAGCTTTCTTT. Full variable domain (outside the CDR3, taken from reference TRBV7-3 and TRBJ1-1): GAGVSQTPSNKVTEKGKYVELRCDPISGHTALYWYRQSLGQGPEFLIYFQGTGAADDSGLPNDRFFAVRPEGSVSTLKIQRTERGDSAVYLCASSPTGGTEAFFGQGTRLTVV.

V gene TRBV6-2 or TRBV6-3 combines with J gene TRBJ1-4; 9 bases are a match to TRBD1. Trimming at V came to 6 bases and at J to 2 bases, leaving 7 bases not matched to a gene. Germline loops: CDR1 MNHEY, CDR2 SVGEGT. This CDR3 has 16 residues. CDR3 nucleotides: TGTGCCAGCAGCCCTACAGGGGGCGGGACTAATGAAAAACTGTTTTTT. The encoded protein is CASSPTGGGTNEKLFF.

The V gene is TRBV7-2, the J gene TRBJ2-1; 7 nucleotides agree with TRBD2. Germline V gene data show CDR1 as SGHTA and CDR2 as FQGNSA. There are 15 residues in the CDR3. V lost 4 bases, J lost 2 bases, and 5 bases stayed unmatched. The CDR3 here is CASSSGLQPYNEQFF. DNA for the CDR3: TGTGCCAGCAGCTCGGGACTACAACCCTACAATGAGCAGTTCTTC.

V gene TRBV11-2 combines with J gene TRBJ2-7; 8 bases align to TRBD1. Per the germline V gene, CDR1 is SGHAT and CDR2 is FQNNGV. The CDR3 spans 15 residues. J was trimmed by 5 bases and V by 0 bases; bases with no gene match: 6. CDR3 nucleotides: TGTGCCAGCAGCTTAGAACAGGGGGGTTGGGACGAGCAGTACTTC. It yields the protein CASSLEQGGWDEQYF.

The V and J genes are TRBV7-6 and TRBJ1-3; D call uncertain. The CDR3 has 16 amino acids. The germline gives CDR1 SGHVS, CDR2 FNYEAQ. The V end lost 4 bases, the J end lost 4 bases, and 17 bases lay between the germline ends. This chain's CDR3 is CASSSSGEGKGNTIYF. The CDR3 DNA reads TGTGCCAGCAGCTCCTCCGGAGAGGGAAAGGGAAACACCATATATTTT.

This chain links TRBV7-3 with TRBJ2-3, with TRBD2 matching over 11 bases. V shed 2 bases, J shed 4 bases, and the junction held 2 bases outside the gene matches. CDR3 length equals 15 residues. The germline gives CDR1 SGHTA, CDR2 FQGTGA. CDR3 nucleotide sequence: TGTGCCAGCAGCTTACTAGCGGGGGGCTCAGATACGCAGTATTTT. Translating gives CASSLLAGGSDTQYF.

This chain connects TRBV18 to TRBJ2-1; 15 nucleotides align to TRBD2. Germline trimming cut 3 bases from V and 7 bases from J; bases unmatched to any gene: 4. CDR1 KGHSH and CDR2 LQKENI come from the germline V gene. This CDR3 comprises 16 residues. The CDR3 region has the DNA TGTGCCAGCTCACCTCTAGGACTAGCGGGAGGGAATGAGCAGTTCTTC. Encoded protein: CASSPLGLAGGNEQFF.

The chain recombines TRBV5-8 with TRBJ2-5; tentative D call: TRBD2 (6 bases). The V end lost 3 bases, the J end lost 5 bases, and 17 bases lay between the germline ends. The CDR3 has 15 residues. The V gene's germline CDR1 is SGHTS and CDR2 YDEGEE. In DNA, the CDR3 is TGTGCCAGCAGCTCCGGAGGGCTAGGGGAGGAGACCCAGTACTTC. Amino acid sequence: CASSSGGLGEETQYF.

The J gene is TRBJ2-1, the V gene TRBV28; D remains ambiguous. This CDR3 comprises 12 residues. V dropped 5 bases and J dropped 2 bases, with 4 bases sitting between them. CDR1 and CDR2 from the germline V gene are MDHEN and SYDVKM. The CDR3 region is CASSPTYNEQFF. The CDR3 coding sequence is TGTGCCAGCAGTCCAACCTACAATGAGCAGTTCTTC.

The chain carries TRBV9 and TRBJ1-4; 10 bases match TRBD1. The CDR3 extends over 15 amino acids. Unmatched junction bases numbered 3, after V lost 0 bases and J lost 7 bases. Germline V gives CDR1 SGDLS, CDR2 YYNGEE. CDR3 nucleotides: TGTGCCAGCAGCGTAGAGGGGGACAGGGGTGAAAAACTGTTTTTT. It codes for CASSVEGDRGEKLFF.

In this sample, this clone turned up once. The chain recombines TRBV7-2 with TRBJ1-6, with no clear D. CDR1 and CDR2 from the germline V gene are SGHTA and FQGNSA. Between the trimmed V and J ends, which lost 1 base and 5 bases, there was a span of 9 bases. The CDR3 is made up of 15 amino acids. The CDR3 reads CASSLGTQHNSPLHF. Here the CDR3 DNA reads TGTGCCAGCAGCTTAGGAACACAGCATAATTCACCCCTCCACTTT.

CDR3: CASSYSQGSSPLHF. CDR3 nucleotide sequence: TGTGCCAGCAGTTACTCTCAGGGATCGTCACCCCTCCACTTT. The chain links TRBV6-5 to TRBJ1-6; a weak D match, TRBD1 (5 bases). This CDR3 spans 14 amino acids. V was pared by 0 bases and J by 10 bases, with 10 bases between. Germline-derived CDR1 and CDR2 are MNHEY and SVGAGI.

The chain couples TRBV5-1 to TRBJ2-3; D unclear. The CDR3 extends over 13 amino acids. The V end lost 4 bases, the J end lost 5 bases, and 11 bases lay between the germline ends. The germline gives CDR1 SGHRS, CDR2 YFSETQ. The CDR3 here is CASSTDLRDTQYF. DNA of the CDR3: TGCGCCAGCAGCACCGACTTGAGAGATACGCAGTATTTT.

The chain links TRBV9 to TRBJ2-3, with D unresolved. The CDR3 consists of 14 residues. Per the germline V gene, CDR1 is SGDLS and CDR2 is YYNGEE. V lost 2 bases and J 3 bases, leaving 10 bases between the germline ends. CDR3 loop: CASSVRVLTDTQYF. For the CDR3, the DNA is TGTGCCAGCAGCGTCCGGGTCCTAACAGATACGCAGTATTTT.

The chain links TRBV10-1 to TRBJ1-1, with unresolved D. Germline CDR1 is WNHNN and CDR2 is SYGVQD (reference sequence). This CDR3 is 14 amino acids long. Trimming took 8 bases from V and 3 from J, leaving 16 bases between them. CDR3 nucleotides: TGCGCCAGCCGCCAGTTGAGGAGGGACACTGAAGCTTTCTTT. Amino acid sequence: CASRQLRRDTEAFF.

V is TRBV29-1 and J is TRBJ2-1, with 12 bases identical to TRBD2. The CDR3 sequence is 13 residues long. Germline trimming cut 7 bases from V and 7 bases from J; bases unmatched to any gene: 5. The germline CDR1 and CDR2 sequences are SQVTM and ANQGSEA. CDR3 loop: CSEQLAGGNEQFF. CDR3 bases: TGCAGCGAACAACTAGCGGGAGGAAATGAGCAGTTCTTC.

V usage is TRBV5-1 and J usage is TRBJ2-3, with a tentative D call TRBD2 (6 bases). The CDR3 is made up of 17 amino acids. Trimming left V 4 bases short and J 2 bases short, with 20 bases between. CDR1 and CDR2 from the germline V gene are SGHRS and YFSETQ. CDR3 amino acids: CASSPGRPPGATDTQYF. In DNA form, the CDR3 reads TGCGCCAGCAGCCCCGGGAGACCACCTGGGGCCACAGATACGCAGTATTTT.

The chain is built from TRBV12-3 or TRBV12-4 and TRBJ1-2, with TRBD1 matching over 7 bases. The junction had 3 bases not matched to a gene; V was cut back by 4 bases and J by 7 bases. This CDR3 region has 12 residues. CDR3 loop: CASSSDRAGYTF. CDR3 bases: TGTGCCAGCAGTTCCGACAGGGCTGGCTACACCTTC.

The V gene is TRBV5-4, the J gene TRBJ1-2, with a possible D match to TRBD1 (6 bases). Germline CDR1 reads SGHNT; CDR2 reads YYREEE (reference sequence). The CDR3 length is 12 residues. The V end was cut by 4 bases, the J end by 4 bases, with 8 bases between. The CDR3 sequence: CASSADSYGYTF. The CDR3 nucleotides are TGTGCCAGCAGCGCGGACAGCTATGGCTACACCTTC.

The chain links TRBV19 to TRBJ2-3; 14 bases align to TRBD2. The germline CDR1 and CDR2 sequences are LNHDA and SQIVND (reference sequence). V lost 0 bases to trimming and J lost 4 bases; unmatched junction nucleotides: 6. CDR3 length: 18 amino acids. The CDR3 sequence: CASSIESGTSGSSDTQYF. The CDR3 nucleotides are TGTGCCAGTAGTATAGAGTCCGGGACTAGCGGGAGCTCAGATACGCAGTATTTT.

The chain combines TRBV28 with TRBJ2-1, with D perhaps TRBD2 (5 bases). The V and J ends lost 5 bases and 12 bases respectively, with 14 bases between them. Germline V gene sequence: CDR1 MDHEN, CDR2 SYDVKM. This CDR3 contains 12 residues. CDR3 in DNA: TGTGCCAGCAGTGTCCAGGTTCGGGGGCAGTTCTTC. It specifies CASSVQVRGQFF.